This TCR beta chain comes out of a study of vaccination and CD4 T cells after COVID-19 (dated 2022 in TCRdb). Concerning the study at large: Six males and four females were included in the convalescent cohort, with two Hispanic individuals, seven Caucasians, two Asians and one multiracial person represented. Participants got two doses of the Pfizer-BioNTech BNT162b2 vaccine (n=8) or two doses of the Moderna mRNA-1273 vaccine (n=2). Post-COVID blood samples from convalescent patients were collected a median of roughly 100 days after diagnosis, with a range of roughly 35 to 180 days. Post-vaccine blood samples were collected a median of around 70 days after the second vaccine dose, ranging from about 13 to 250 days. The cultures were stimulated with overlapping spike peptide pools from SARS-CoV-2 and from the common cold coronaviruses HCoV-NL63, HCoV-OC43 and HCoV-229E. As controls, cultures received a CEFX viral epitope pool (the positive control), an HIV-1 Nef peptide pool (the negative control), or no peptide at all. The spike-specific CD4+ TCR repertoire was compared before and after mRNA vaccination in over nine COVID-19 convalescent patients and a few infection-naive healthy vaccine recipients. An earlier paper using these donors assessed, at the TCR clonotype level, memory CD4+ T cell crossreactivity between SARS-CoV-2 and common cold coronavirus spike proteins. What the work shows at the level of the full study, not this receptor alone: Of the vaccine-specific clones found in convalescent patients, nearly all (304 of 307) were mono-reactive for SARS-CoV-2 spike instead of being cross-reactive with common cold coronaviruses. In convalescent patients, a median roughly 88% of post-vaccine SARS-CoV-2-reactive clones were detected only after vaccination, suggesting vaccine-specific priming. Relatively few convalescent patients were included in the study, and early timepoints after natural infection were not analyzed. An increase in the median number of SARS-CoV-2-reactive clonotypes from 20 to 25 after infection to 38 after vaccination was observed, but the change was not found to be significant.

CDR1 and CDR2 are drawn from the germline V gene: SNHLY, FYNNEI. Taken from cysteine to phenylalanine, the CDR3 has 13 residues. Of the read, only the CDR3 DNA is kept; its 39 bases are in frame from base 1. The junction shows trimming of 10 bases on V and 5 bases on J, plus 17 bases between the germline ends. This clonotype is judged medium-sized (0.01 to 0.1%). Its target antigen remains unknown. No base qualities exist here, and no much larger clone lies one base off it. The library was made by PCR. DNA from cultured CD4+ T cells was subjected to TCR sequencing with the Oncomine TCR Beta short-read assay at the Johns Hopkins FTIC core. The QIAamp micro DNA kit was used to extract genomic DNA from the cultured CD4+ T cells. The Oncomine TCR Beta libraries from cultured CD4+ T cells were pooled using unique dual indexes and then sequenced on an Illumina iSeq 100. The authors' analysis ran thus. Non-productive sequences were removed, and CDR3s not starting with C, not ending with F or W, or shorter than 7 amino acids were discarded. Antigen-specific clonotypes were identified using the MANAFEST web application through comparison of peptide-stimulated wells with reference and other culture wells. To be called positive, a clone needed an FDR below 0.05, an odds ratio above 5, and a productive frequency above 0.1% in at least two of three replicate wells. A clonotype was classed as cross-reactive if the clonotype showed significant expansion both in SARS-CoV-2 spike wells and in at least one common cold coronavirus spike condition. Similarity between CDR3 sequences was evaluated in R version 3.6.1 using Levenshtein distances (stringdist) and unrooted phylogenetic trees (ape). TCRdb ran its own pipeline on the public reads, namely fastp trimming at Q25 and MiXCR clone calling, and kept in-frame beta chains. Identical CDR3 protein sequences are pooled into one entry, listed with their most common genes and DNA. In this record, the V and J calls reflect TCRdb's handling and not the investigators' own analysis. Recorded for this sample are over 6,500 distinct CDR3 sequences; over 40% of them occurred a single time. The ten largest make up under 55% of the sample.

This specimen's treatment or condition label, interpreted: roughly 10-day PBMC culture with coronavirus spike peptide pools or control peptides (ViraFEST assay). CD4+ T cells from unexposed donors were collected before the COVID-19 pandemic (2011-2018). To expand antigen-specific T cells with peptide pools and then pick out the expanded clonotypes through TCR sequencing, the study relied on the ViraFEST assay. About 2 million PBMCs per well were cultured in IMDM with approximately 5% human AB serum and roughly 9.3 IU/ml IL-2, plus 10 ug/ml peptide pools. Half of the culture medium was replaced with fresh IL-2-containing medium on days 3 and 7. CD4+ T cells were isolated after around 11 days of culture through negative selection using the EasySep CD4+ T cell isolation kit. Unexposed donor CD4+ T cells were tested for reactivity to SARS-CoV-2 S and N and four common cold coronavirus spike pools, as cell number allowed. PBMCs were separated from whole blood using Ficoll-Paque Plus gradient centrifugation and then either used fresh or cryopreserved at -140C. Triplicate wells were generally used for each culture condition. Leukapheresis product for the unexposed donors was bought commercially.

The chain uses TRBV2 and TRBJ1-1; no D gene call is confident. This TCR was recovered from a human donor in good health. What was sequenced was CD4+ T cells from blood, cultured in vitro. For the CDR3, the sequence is CATSPGEGTEAFF. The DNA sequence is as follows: TGTGCCACCTCCCCCGGGGAAGGTACTGAAGCTTTCTTT.